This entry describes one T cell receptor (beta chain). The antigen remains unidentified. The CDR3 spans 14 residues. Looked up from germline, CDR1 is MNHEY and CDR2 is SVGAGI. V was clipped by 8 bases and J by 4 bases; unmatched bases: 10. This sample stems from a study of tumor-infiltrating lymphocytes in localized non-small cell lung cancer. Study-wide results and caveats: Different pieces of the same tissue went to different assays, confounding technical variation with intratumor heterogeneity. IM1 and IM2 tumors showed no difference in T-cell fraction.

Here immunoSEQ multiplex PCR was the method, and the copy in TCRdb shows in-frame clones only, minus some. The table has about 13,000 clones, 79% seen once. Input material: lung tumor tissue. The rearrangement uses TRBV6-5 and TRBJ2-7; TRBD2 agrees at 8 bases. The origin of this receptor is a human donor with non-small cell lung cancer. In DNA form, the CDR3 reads TGTGCCAGCGGCCTCGGGGGGGCTGGGTACGAGCAGTACTTC. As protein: CASGLGGAGYEQYF.